These 2 T cell receptor beta chains were all obtained from the same sample, sequenced in a study of vaccination effects on CD4 cells after COVID-19. Generated by immunoSEQ multiplex PCR, the TCRdb table keeps only in-frame clones and is missing some. The data contain tens of thousands of clones, 73% of them seen just once; the ten biggest clones take up roughly 1.2%. Peptide-pool stimulation followed by sequencing identified expanded antigen-specific CD4+ clonotypes in the ViraFEST assay. Culture lasted around eleven days before CD4+ T cell isolation. Vaccination of participants consisted of two doses of either the BNT162b2 or mRNA-1273 vaccine. These receptors' targets are unknown. The sample here was CD4+ T cells from PBMCs cultured with HCoV-229E spike peptides, taken after COVID-19 vaccination. The receptors were gathered from a human donor who received a COVID-19 vaccine.

The chain uses TRBV6-4 and TRBJ2-3, with 11 bases lining up with TRBD2. This CDR3 spans 16 amino acids. Germline CDR1 and CDR2: MRHNA and SNTAGT. V shed 6 bases and J 5 bases; nucleotides not matched to a gene: 10. The CDR3 region is CASSALAGGSGDTQYF. CDR3 in DNA: TGTGCCAGCAGCGCCCTAGCGGGGGGATCGGGAGATACGCAGTATTTT.

DNA for the CDR3: TGTGCCAGCGGCTCCTGGACAGGGGACAATCAGCCCCAGCATTTT. It encodes CASGSWTGDNQPQHF. The rearrangement joins TRBV27 to TRBJ1-5; 9 nucleotides align to TRBD1. The CDR3 is 15 residues long. V trimming: 8 bases; J trimming: 3 bases; junction bases outside the gene matches: 8. The V gene's germline CDR1 is MNHEY and CDR2 SMNVEV (reference sequence).